The rows below give T cell receptor beta chains drawn from one sample of a study of tumor-infiltrating lymphocytes in localized non-small cell lung cancer. Generated by immunoSEQ multiplex PCR, the TCRdb table keeps only in-frame clones and is missing some. The sample lists around 16,000 clones; roughly three quarters were seen once. The sample consisted of lung tumor tissue. The receptors derive from a human donor with non-small cell lung cancer. Each CDR3 is given with its conserved first and last residue. A D gene is named only where the DNA matches it firmly. A clone size is listed for some rows: how often the clone was seen (once, few, many), or a class if it is expanded.

d_gene,j_gene,v_gene,abundance,CDR3aa,CDR3nt
TRBD1,TRBJ2-7,TRBV7-8,few,CASSLVGTDPGRSYEQYF,TGTGCCAGCAGCTTGGTGGGGACAGACCCTGGAAGATCCTACGAGCAGTACTTC
NA,TRBJ1-1,TRBV28,NA,CASTSLVQPEAFF,TGTGCCAGCACCTCCCTGGTGCAGCCTGAAGCTTTCTTT
NA,TRBJ2-4,TRBV21-1,NA,CASSKAGGALAKNIQYF,TGTGCCAGCAGCAAAGCGGGGGGGGCACTAGCCAAAAACATTCAGTACTTC
NA,TRBJ1-5,TRBV10-2,NA,CATWSGGGGNQPQHF,TGCGCCACCTGGAGTGGGGGGGGTGGCAATCAGCCCCAGCATTTT
TRBD1,TRBJ1-4,TRBV4-1,NA,CASSPTGVNEKLFF,TGCGCCAGCAGCCCGACAGGGGTTAATGAAAAACTGTTTTTT
NA,TRBJ2-7,TRBV4-1,NA,CASSPMPGWASSYEQYF,TGCGCCAGCAGCCCCATGCCGGGATGGGCTAGCTCCTACGAGCAGTACTTC
TRBD1,TRBJ2-7,TRBV7-2,NA,CASSSRQGAYEQYF,TGTGCCAGCAGCTCACGACAGGGGGCCTACGAGCAGTACTTC
NA,TRBJ1-1,TRBV2,few,CASSDLGLGTEAFF,TGTGCCAGCAGTGACCTGGGGCTGGGCACTGAAGCTTTCTTT
TRBD2,TRBJ2-7,TRBV5-1,NA,CASSPGGGTSYEQYF,TGCGCCAGCAGCCCCGGGGGGGGGACCTCCTACGAGCAGTACTTC
TRBD2,TRBJ2-1,TRBV2,NA,CASSERTSGSCEQFF,TGTGCCAGCAGTGAACGGACTAGCGGGAGTTGCGAGCAGTTCTTC
TRBD1,TRBJ1-5,TRBV19,NA,CASSIKGQGYGQPQHF,TGTGCCAGTAGTATAAAGGGACAGGGGTACGGTCAGCCCCAGCATTTT
TRBD2,TRBJ2-3,TRBV11-2,NA,CASSPGGGLNTDTQYF,TGTGCCAGCAGCCCCGGGGGGGGCCTTAACACAGATACGCAGTATTTT
NA,TRBJ1-1,TRBV5-6,NA,CASSHPANTEAFF,TGTGCCAGCAGCCACCCGGCTAACACTGAAGCTTTCTTT
NA,TRBJ2-3,TRBV27,NA,CASSPEYMVTDTQYF,TGTGCCAGCAGTCCCGAATACATGGTAACAGATACGCAGTATTTT
TRBD1,TRBJ1-4,TRBV28,NA,CASSLIGRGRATNEKLFF,TGTGCCAGCAGTTTGATCGGCAGGGGGCGAGCAACTAATGAAAAACTGTTTTTT
NA,TRBJ1-1,TRBV28,NA,CASSWAGGSTEAFF,TGTGCCAGCAGTTGGGCGGGTGGTAGCACTGAAGCTTTCTTT
NA,TRBJ2-1,TRBV28,NA,CASSFGVSGVGEQFF,TGTGCCAGCAGTTTCGGCGTCTCGGGGGTGGGAGAGCAGTTCTTC
NA,TRBJ2-5,TRBV29-1,NA,CSGRVGGETQYF,TGCAGCGGCCGCGTGGGGGGAGAGACCCAGTACTTC
TRBD1,TRBJ1-2,TRBV27,few,CASSPDRVSYGYTF,TGTGCCAGCAGTCCTGACAGGGTTAGCTATGGCTACACCTTC
NA,TRBJ1-6,TRBV5-1,NA,CASSLETGEADSPLHF,TGCGCCAGCAGCTTGGAGACTGGGGAAGCAGATTCACCCCTCCACTTT
NA,TRBJ2-6,TRBV7-8,NA,CASSLVRLSGANVLTF,TGTGCCAGCAGCTTAGTCCGCCTCTCTGGGGCCAACGTCCTGACTTTC
NA,TRBJ1-4,TRBV13,NA,CASSLGGSRLNEKLFF,TGTGCCAGCAGCTTAGGCGGGTCGCGGCTCAATGAAAAACTGTTTTTT
NA,TRBJ1-2,TRBV5-1,NA,CASSRSPGADYGYTF,TGCGCCAGCAGCCGTTCCCCAGGGGCTGACTATGGCTACACCTTC
NA,TRBJ1-3,TRBV28,NA,CASSLGGGTGNTIYF,TGTGCCAGCAGTTTAGGGGGGGGGACTGGAAACACCATATATTTT
NA,TRBJ2-7,TRBV7-9,NA,CASSLTGAGEQYF,TGTGCCAGCAGCTTAACGGGAGCGGGCGAGCAGTACTTC
NA,TRBJ2-7,TRBV5-4,NA,CASSPGGNPYEQYF,TGTGCCAGCAGCCCCGGGGGAAATCCCTACGAGCAGTACTTC